Given below is one TCR beta chain in context. This entry comes from a study of blood T cell repertoires in COVID-19. In the study overall: T cells, B-cell-depleted T cells, or PBMCs supplied cDNA or gDNA.

In the original workflow: The assay estimated nucleated cells by amplifying reference gene primers. The method was immunoSEQ multiplex PCR; TCRdb's version includes in-frame clones alone and lacks a portion of them. V and J calls plus clone size are reproduced from that table; the DNA served to infer D and trimming. The sample lists under 150,000 clones, over 75% occurring once. Trimming shortened V by 1 base and J by 1 base, and 6 bases separated the two germline ends. The CDR3 spans 14 residues. Germline loops: CDR1 SGHVS, CDR2 FNYEAQ. Sequenced sample: PBMCs or T cells enriched from blood (not recorded which). V and J are TRBV7-6 and TRBJ2-3, with unresolved D. The clonotype originates from a man aged 50-59 years in a cohort exposed to, infected with or recovered from COVID-19 (not recorded which). The CDR3: CASSLGPGTDTQYF. CDR3 nucleotide sequence: TGTGCCAGCAGCTTAGGGCCCGGCACAGATACGCAGTATTTT.